The sequence of this T cell receptor beta chain was determined in a study of blood T cell repertoires in COVID-19. Study-level information: From the United States, Italy and Spain came samples of acute and convalescent COVID-19. Sample material is recorded as cDNA or gDNA derived from T cells, B-cell-depleted T cells, or PBMCs.

In the study's own analysis: Amplification of reference gene primers was used by the study to estimate nucleated cell counts. This table comes from immunoSEQ multiplex PCR, and its TCRdb copy is limited to in-frame clones, with some not included. V, J and clone size are taken as reported in that table, and D and trimming were inferred from the DNA itself. This sample has about 100,000 clones; approximately 62% occur once, and the top ten carry approximately 5.9%. The germline V and J ends were trimmed by 4 bases and 5 bases, with 9 bases remaining between them. Germline V gene lookup returns CDR1 MGHRA and CDR2 YSYEKL. The CDR3 has 13 amino acids. This clone was picked up a small number of times.

The chain uses TRBV4-1 and TRBJ1-5; perhaps TRBD1 as D (6 bases). What was sequenced was peripheral blood. This TCR was recovered from a man at least 80 years old with acute or convalescent COVID-19. The CDR3 loop is CASSPSGDQPQHF. The CDR3 DNA sequence: TGCGCCAGCAGCCCCTCAGGGGATCAGCCCCAGCATTTT.